Listed below are T cell receptor beta chains from one sample, sequenced in a study of vaccination and CD4 T cells after COVID-19. Using its own MiXCR run on the PCR reads, TCRdb lists one record per CDR3 protein. The table shows approximately 13,000 distinct CDR3 sequences, with roughly 79% occurring only once. These receptors lack a known antigen. The sequencing sample was made of CD4+ T cells from blood, cultured in vitro. Every receptor here comes from a human donor who had recovered from COVID-19. Each CDR3 is given with its conserved first and last residue. The order of the fields is clone size, J gene, V gene, D gene, CDR3 protein, CDR3 DNA. A D gene is named only where the DNA matches it firmly. The size entry is marked missing in some rows and otherwise reads once, few, many or a size class.

>NA|TRBJ2-2|TRBV19|TRBD1
CASSRDRSVGELFF
TGTGCCAGTAGTCGGGACAGATCCGTCGGGGAGCTGTTTTTT
>NA|TRBJ2-7|TRBV4-3|NA
CASSQVRSSYEQYF
TGCGCCAGCAGCCAAGTTCGGTCCTCCTACGAGCAGTACTTC
>NA|TRBJ2-5|TRBV7-2|NA
CASSSNLQDSRLETQYF
TGTGCCAGCAGCTCCAACCTCCAGGACAGCCGATTGGAGACCCAGTACTTC
>NA|TRBJ1-1|TRBV20-1|NA
CSAIGRPANTEAFF
TGCAGTGCTATCGGTCGTCCAGCGAACACTGAAGCTTTCTTT
>few|TRBJ1-1|TRBV6-5|NA
CASSYSAVVNTEAFF
TGTGCCAGCAGTTACTCCGCAGTGGTTAACACTGAAGCTTTCTTT
>NA|TRBJ2-2|TRBV27|TRBD1
CASSLIGGVENTGELFF
TGTGCCAGCAGTTTAATAGGGGGCGTGGAGAACACCGGGGAGCTGTTTTTT
>NA|TRBJ2-3|TRBV25-1|NA
CASSRADTQYF
TGTGCCAGCAGTAGGGCAGATACGCAGTATTTT
>NA|TRBJ1-5|TRBV6-5|NA
CASSYSRYSNQPQHF
TGTGCCAGCAGTTACTCCCGGTATAGCAATCAGCCCCAGCATTTT
>NA|TRBJ1-5|TRBV7-2|NA
CASSLVSSGNQPQHF
TGTGCCAGCAGCTTAGTCTCGTCGGGGAATCAGCCCCAGCATTTT
>NA|TRBJ2-7|TRBV28|TRBD2
CASSLGSASGIKQYF
TGTGCCAGCAGTTTAGGATCCGCTAGCGGGATTAAGCAGTACTTC
>NA|TRBJ1-3|TRBV4-3|NA
CASSPWETSGNTIYF
TGCGCCAGCAGCCCCTGGGAGACAAGCGGAAACACCATATATTTT
>once|TRBJ1-3|TRBV5-6|NA
CASSFGLSGNTIYF
TGTGCCAGCAGCTTTGGGCTCTCTGGAAACACCATATATTTT
>NA|TRBJ2-5|TRBV7-9|NA
CASSFGGSVGGIYGTQYF
TGTGCCAGCAGCTTTGGGGGCTCAGTTGGCGGGATATACGGGACCCAGTACTTC
>NA|TRBJ2-1|TRBV19|TRBD2
CASSIVASGGNEQFF
TGTGCCAGTAGTATAGTGGCTAGCGGGGGCAATGAGCAGTTCTTC
>NA|TRBJ2-3|TRBV7-8|NA
CASTRDGLSTDTQYF
TGTGCCAGCACCCGAGACGGTCTTTCCACAGATACGCAGTATTTT
>NA|TRBJ2-7|TRBV29-1|NA
CSVDKISSYEQYF
TGCAGCGTTGATAAGATTAGTTCCTACGAGCAGTACTTC
>once|TRBJ2-5|TRBV6-5|NA
CASSYKGRETQYF
TGTGCCAGCAGTTACAAGGGAAGGGAGACCCAGTACTTC
>few|TRBJ2-5|TRBV7-2|NA
CASSSQGRETQYF
TGTGCCAGCAGTTCTCAGGGGAGGGAGACCCAGTACTTC
>NA|TRBJ2-2|TRBV7-2|TRBD2
CASTRGSGGNTGELFF
TGTGCCAGCACCAGGGGCAGCGGGGGTAACACCGGGGAGCTGTTTTTT
>NA|TRBJ1-5|TRBV7-2|TRBD1
CASSPYTGAINQPQHF
TGTGCCAGCAGCCCATACACAGGGGCTATCAATCAGCCCCAGCATTTT
>NA|TRBJ2-2|TRBV15|NA
CATSRMGGSGTGELFF
TGTGCCACCAGCAGGATGGGGGGCTCGGGCACCGGGGAGCTGTTTTTT
>once|TRBJ1-1|TRBV20-1|NA
CSASRQSNTEAFF
TGCAGTGCCTCCCGACAGAGTAACACTGAAGCTTTCTTT
>NA|TRBJ2-2|TRBV24-1|TRBD1
CATSGLSGRGRGIGELFF
TGTGCCACCAGTGGATTATCGGGCAGGGGGCGCGGGATCGGGGAGCTGTTTTTT
>NA|TRBJ1-4|TRBV20-1|TRBD1
CSARGQAGEKLFF
TGCAGTGCGAGAGGACAGGCAGGTGAAAAACTGTTTTTT
>NA|TRBJ2-3|TRBV20-1|NA
CSGPWRASTDTQYF
TGCAGTGGACCGTGGCGGGCTAGCACAGATACGCAGTATTTT
>few|TRBJ1-5|TRBV20-1|NA
CSAGPRFSNQPQHF
TGCAGTGCCGGCCCCCGTTTTAGCAATCAGCCCCAGCATTTT
>NA|TRBJ2-7|TRBV28|NA
CASSLFAPPSYEQYF
TGTGCCAGCAGTTTATTTGCGCCCCCGTCCTACGAGCAGTACTTC
>NA|TRBJ1-5|TRBV6-1|NA
CASRVQLGGQPQHF
TGTGCCAGCCGAGTGCAGCTAGGGGGTCAGCCCCAGCATTTT
>NA|TRBJ2-7|TRBV4-3|TRBD2
CASSQRPGLAGGTTYEQYF
TGCGCCAGCAGCCAGAGACCGGGACTAGCGGGAGGGACCACCTACGAGCAGTACTTC
>NA|TRBJ2-1|TRBV24-1|NA
CATSTRGRGSDNEQFF
TGTGCCACCAGTACACGTGGGAGGGGGTCTGATAATGAGCAGTTCTTC
>few|TRBJ1-2|TRBV19|NA
CASTTGTRENYGYTF
TGTGCCAGTACGACTGGGACGAGGGAGAACTATGGCTACACCTTC
>large|TRBJ2-3|TRBV19|NA
CASSFHTDTQYF
TGTGCCAGTAGCTTCCACACAGATACGCAGTATTTT
>NA|TRBJ1-5|TRBV6-2/TRBV6-3|NA
CASTESGRNLNQPQHF
TGTGCCAGCACCGAATCTGGGCGGAATCTCAATCAGCCCCAGCATTTT
>NA|TRBJ2-7|TRBV2|NA
CASSVSSTYEQYF
TGTGCCAGCAGTGTAAGCTCCACCTACGAGCAGTACTTC
>few|TRBJ1-5|TRBV12-3/TRBV12-4|NA
CASSLGQNQPQHF
TGTGCCAGCAGTTTAGGGCAGAATCAGCCCCAGCATTTT
>NA|TRBJ1-6|TRBV6-5|NA
CASSYGAANSPLHF
TGTGCCAGCAGTTACGGCGCAGCCAATTCACCCCTCCACTTT
>NA|TRBJ1-2|TRBV20-1|TRBD1
CSASDRGYYGYTF
TGCAGTGCTTCCGACAGGGGGTACTATGGCTACACCTTC
>NA|TRBJ1-2|TRBV4-2|NA
CASSQSGTASWYGYTF
TGTGCCAGCAGCCAAAGCGGGACGGCTTCCTGGTATGGCTACACCTTC
>few|TRBJ1-2|TRBV19|TRBD1
CASSTSPGQGIGVGGYTF
TGTGCCAGTAGTACGTCGCCGGGACAGGGAATTGGAGTAGGCGGCTACACCTTC